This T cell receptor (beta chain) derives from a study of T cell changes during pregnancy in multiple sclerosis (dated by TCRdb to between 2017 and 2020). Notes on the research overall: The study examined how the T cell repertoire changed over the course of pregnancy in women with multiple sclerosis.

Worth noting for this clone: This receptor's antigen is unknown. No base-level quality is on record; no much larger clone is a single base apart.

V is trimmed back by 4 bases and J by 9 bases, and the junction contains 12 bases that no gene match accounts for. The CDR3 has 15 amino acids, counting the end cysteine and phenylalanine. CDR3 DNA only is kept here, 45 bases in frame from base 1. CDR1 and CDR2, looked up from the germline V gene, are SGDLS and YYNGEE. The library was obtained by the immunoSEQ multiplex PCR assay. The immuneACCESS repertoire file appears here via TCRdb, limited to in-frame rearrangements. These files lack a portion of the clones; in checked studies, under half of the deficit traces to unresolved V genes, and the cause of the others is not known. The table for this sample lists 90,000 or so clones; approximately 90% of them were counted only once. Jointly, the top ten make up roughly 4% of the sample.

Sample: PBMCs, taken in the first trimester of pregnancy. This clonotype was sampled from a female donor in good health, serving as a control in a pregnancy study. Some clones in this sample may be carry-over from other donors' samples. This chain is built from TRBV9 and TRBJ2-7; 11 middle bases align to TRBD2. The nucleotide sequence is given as TGTGCCAGCAGCCCGGGGACTAGCGGATTGCTTTGGCAGTACTTC. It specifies CASSPGTSGLLWQYF.